The clone carrying this TCR beta chain has more than one count but fewer than ten. Researchers ran the PCR with 60 Vbeta and 13 Jbeta primers. Method: immunoSEQ multiplex PCR; TCRdb's copy keeps in-frame clones and lacks some. This table holds 110,000 to 150,000 clones, 70% to 80% found once. The source of the sample is a study of cytomegalovirus exposure and HLA in healthy donors. Study-wide context: An analysis done earlier identified around 100 million unique TCR beta sequences from about 179 million T cells.

This cohort consisted of healthy bone marrow donors. The CDR3 extends over 14 amino acids. Germline-derived CDR1 and CDR2 are SQVTM and ANQGSEA. V shed 3 bases and J 4 bases; nucleotides not matched to a gene: 3. The sequenced sample was PBMCs. This clonotype was obtained from a male donor in good health and CMV-seronegative. The chain couples TRBV29-1 to TRBJ2-1; 10 nucleotides line up with TRBD2. The CDR3 sequence is CSVDDSGGYNEQFF. As DNA, the CDR3 is TGCAGCGTTGACGATAGCGGGGGGTACAATGAGCAGTTCTTC.